These 13 T cell receptor beta chains originate from one sample sequenced in a study of T cell repertoires in cytomegalovirus infection. In TCRdb, the reads were re-called with MiXCR into one record per CDR3 protein. Counted here are about 770,000 distinct CDR3 sequences, under 35% occurring once; the ten biggest clones make up under 15%. Their antigens remain unidentified. The sample in question was cultured CD8+ T cells from PBMCs, obtained from culture after CMV antigen stimulation. Receptor source: a human donor in good health (CMV status not recorded). Some clones in this sample may be carry-over from other donors' samples.

This chain uses TRBV2 with TRBJ2-7; D is uncertain. Trimming stripped 2 bases from V and 7 bases from J, with 12 bases between. Per the germline V gene, CDR1 is SNHLY and CDR2 is FYNNEI. This CDR3 spans 13 amino acids. CDR3 amino acids: CASSEKLSREQYV. CDR3 sequence (DNA): TGTGCCAGCAGTGAAAAGCTGAGTAGGGAGCAGTACGTC.

The chain joins TRBV6-5 to TRBJ2-7, with D uncertain. This CDR3 has 15 residues. Trimming pared 2 bases from V and 3 bases from J, leaving 14 bases between. Germline V gene lookup returns CDR1 MNHEY and CDR2 SVGAGI. CDR3 sequence reads: CASSYKGPPLYEQYF. CDR3 nucleotides: TGTGCCAGCAGTTACAAGGGCCCCCCTCTCTACGAGCAGTACTTC.

This clonotype was detected a few times. V and J are TRBV2 and TRBJ2-1, with D possibly TRBD2 on 6 matching bases. From germline, CDR1 is SNHLY and CDR2 FYNNEI. The V end was cut by 3 bases, the J end by 14 bases, with 17 bases between. CDR3 length equals 13 residues. The CDR3 nucleotides read TGTGCCAGCAGTGAGTTCCGGGACTCCCCTGAGTTCTTC. It is translated as CASSEFRDSPEFF.

The chain couples TRBV5-4 to TRBJ2-5; TRBD2 matches 14 bases. Germline trimming cut 4 bases from V and 5 bases from J; bases unmatched to any gene: 10. Germline loops: CDR1 SGHNT, CDR2 YYREEE (reference sequence). The CDR3 covers 17 residues. The CDR3 region is CASSGGTSGGTWETQYF. CDR3 DNA sequence: TGTGCCAGCAGCGGTGGGACTAGCGGGGGTACCTGGGAGACCCAGTACTTC. Based on the CDR3 plus reference TRBV5-4 and TRBJ2-5, the full variable domain is ETGVTQSPTHLIKTRGQQVTLRCSSQSGHNTVSWYQQALGQGPQFIFQYYREEENGRGNFPPRFSGLQFPNYSSELNVNALELDDSALYLCASSGGTSGGTWETQYFGPGTRLLVL.

The chain carries TRBV3-1 and TRBJ1-2; D is ambiguous. The V and J ends lost 4 bases and 2 bases respectively, with 11 bases between them. Germline V gene data show CDR1 as LGHDT and CDR2 as YNNKEL (reference sequence). The CDR3 consists of 14 residues. CDR3 region: CASSLKVENYGYTF. The CDR3 DNA follows: TGTGCCAGCAGCCTCAAAGTGGAAAACTATGGCTACACCTTC.

The chain carries TRBV25-1 and TRBJ1-1; TRBD1 might be the D (5 bases). The CDR3 totals 15 residues. Germline V gene sequence: CDR1 MGHDK, CDR2 SYGVNS. Trimming removed 0 bases from V and 1 base from J, with 9 bases in between. The CDR3 sequence is CASSEYQQGNTEAFF. In DNA form, the CDR3 reads TGTGCCAGCAGTGAATACCAGCAGGGGAACACTGAAGCTTTCTTT.

This clonotype was counted at least ten times. This chain's CDR3 is CASVSLGKYYGYTF. In nucleotides, the CDR3 is TGTGCCAGCGTATCGCTGGGTAAATACTATGGCTACACCTTC. This chain joins TRBV7-9 and TRBJ1-2; D not certain. Trimming pared 8 bases from V and 3 bases from J, leaving 16 bases between. CDR1 is SEHNR, CDR2 FQNEAQ, per germline (reference sequence). This CDR3 is 14 amino acids long.

As regards this clonotype: One base away lies a much larger clone, so this may be a sequencing read error. The rearrangement links TRBV12-5 to TRBJ2-5; D gene unclear. The CDR3 has 12 amino acids. V dropped 7 bases and J dropped 9 bases, with 15 bases sitting between them. CDR1 and CDR2 from the germline V gene are LGHNT and FRNRAP. CDR3 sequence: CASDDTNMAQYF. The CDR3 nucleotides are TGTGCTAGTGATGACACCAACATGGCCCAGTACTTC.

This clonotype occurred a few times. V usage is TRBV6-1 and J usage is TRBJ2-7, with 7 positions matching TRBD1. CDR1 MNHNS and CDR2 SASEGT come from the germline V gene. V was clipped by 4 bases and J by 3 bases; unmatched bases: 9. This CDR3 spans 15 amino acids. The CDR3 is CASSGSGTAYYEQYV. CDR3 nucleotides: TGTGCCAGCAGTGGGTCCGGGACAGCATACTACGAGCAGTACGTC.

The V and J genes are TRBV6-2 or TRBV6-3 and TRBJ2-5; D remains unclear. Germline CDR1 MNHEY, CDR2 SVGEGT. The CDR3 extends over 15 amino acids. The V end lost 5 bases, the J end lost 3 bases, and 16 bases lay between the germline ends. The CDR3 protein is CASSTLLDGEETQYF. The CDR3 DNA reads as TGTGCCAGCAGTACCCTCTTGGACGGAGAAGAGACCCAGTACTTC.

This clonotype was counted between two and nine times. CDR3 amino acids: CASIPEGGGRDQPQHF. In nucleotides, the CDR3 is TGTGCCAGCATCCCTGAAGGGGGGGGTCGAGATCAGCCCCAGCATTTT. The rearrangement links TRBV28 to TRBJ1-5, with D possibly matching TRBD1 (6 bases). This CDR3 is built from 16 residues. Germline V lookup: CDR1 MDHEN, CDR2 SYDVKM. Trimming left V 7 bases short and J 5 bases short, with 21 bases between.

Worth noting for this clonotype: A much more abundant neighbour one base away suggests this may be a read error. The J gene is TRBJ2-7, the V gene TRBV7-6; TRBD1 matches at 10 bases. In germline, CDR1 is SGHVS, CDR2 FNYEAQ. CDR3 length equals 14 residues. The chain's CDR3 is CACSTRTGGYEQYF. The CDR3 nucleotides read TGTGCCTGCAGCACCCGGACAGGGGGCTACGAGCAGTACTTC. The complete variable domain, with remaining parts taken from reference TRBV7-6 and TRBJ2-7, reads GAGVSQSPRYKVTKRGQDVALRCDPISGHVSLYWYRQALGQGPEFLTYFNYEAQQDKSGLPNDRFSAERPEGSISTLTIQRTEQRDSAMYRCACSTRTGGYEQYFGPGTRLTVT.

This sequence joins TRBV27 and TRBJ1-2, with 9 bases fitting TRBD1. Germline lookup yields CDR1 MNHEY and CDR2 SMNVEV (reference sequence). V gave up 7 bases and J gave up 7 bases; unmatched junction bases: 7. The CDR3 loop spans 13 amino acids. The CDR3 coding sequence is TGTGCCAGCAAAACACAGGGGGCGCTTGGCTACACCTTC. It specifies CASKTQGALGYTF.